This passage covers 10 T cell receptor beta chains from one sample sequenced in a study of vaccination and CD4 T cells after COVID-19. Their recognized antigens are unknown. Cultured CD4+ T cell DNA was sequenced using the Oncomine TCR Beta short-read assay. TCRdb re-called the PCR reads through MiXCR, storing one row per CDR3 protein. The sample carries tens of thousands of distinct CDR3 sequences, around 43% recorded once. Treatment denoted: roughly ten-day PBMC culture with coronavirus spike peptide pools or control peptides (ViraFEST assay). Sequencing used CD4+ T cells from blood, cultured in vitro. The receptors were sampled from a human donor who had recovered from COVID-19.

CDR3 DNA: TGTGCCAGCAGCCCCAGGGGGACTGAGCAGTTCTTC. This sequence encodes CASSPRGTEQFF. This sequence joins TRBV7-9 and TRBJ2-1; 7 positions match TRBD1. The CDR3 covers 12 residues. Trimming took 5 bases from V and 9 from J; bases not matched to a gene: 4. Germline assignment: CDR1 SEHNR and CDR2 FQNEAQ (reference sequence).

In its sample, this clonotype was seen once. The rearrangement uses TRBV14 and TRBJ2-7; 12 nucleotides align to TRBD1. The trim removed 3 bases at V and 3 bases at J, leaving 3 bases unmatched. This CDR3 comprises 15 residues. CDR1 is SGHDN and CDR2 is FVKESK in the germline V gene. This CDR3 reads CASSQGQGAYYEQYF. The CDR3 DNA reads TGTGCCAGCAGCCAGGGACAGGGGGCCTACTACGAGCAGTACTTC.

The chain links TRBV7-2 to TRBJ2-5; TRBD2 matches at 9 bases. The CDR3 has 13 amino acids. Germline trimming cut 7 bases from V and 7 bases from J; bases unmatched to any gene: 7. Germline values: CDR1 SGHTA, CDR2 FQGNSA. DNA of the CDR3: TGTGCCAGCACCCCTGCGGGGGGGCGGACCCAGTACTTC. Encoded protein: CASTPAGGRTQYF.

The CDR3 DNA sequence: TGTGCCAGCAGTCAGAACACGGGCAATCAGCCCCAGCATTTT. It yields the protein CASSQNTGNQPQHF. The rearrangement links TRBV12-3 or TRBV12-4 to TRBJ1-5; D is undetermined. Trimming pared 5 bases from V and 2 bases from J, leaving 10 bases between. The CDR3 contains 14 residues.

The chain employs TRBV20-1 and TRBJ1-6; no firm D call. V shed 5 bases and J shed 7 bases, with 18 bases lying between them. There are 15 residues in the CDR3. The V gene's germline CDR1 is DFQATT and CDR2 SNEGSKA (reference sequence). Written as DNA, the CDR3 is TGCAGTGCTCCTCTTGGGAGGGCGGACAATTCACCCCTCCACTTT. Translated, it gives CSAPLGRADNSPLHF.

The sample holds a few counts of this clonotype. V and J are TRBV28 and TRBJ1-1, with 7 bases identical to TRBD1. After removal of 2 bases from V and 5 bases from J, the junction contained 8 bases not matched to a gene. Germline V gene sequence: CDR1 MDHEN, CDR2 SYDVKM. The CDR3 loop spans 15 amino acids. CDR3 sequence (DNA): TGTGCCAGCAGTTTAATCGACAGGGCTGGGACTGAAGCTTTCTTT. Amino acid sequence: CASSLIDRAGTEAFF.

This chain links TRBV2 with TRBJ2-5, with 7 positions matching TRBD2. The CDR3 loop spans 13 amino acids. The germline CDR1 and CDR2 sequences are SNHLY and FYNNEI. Unmatched junction bases numbered 2, after V lost 4 bases and J lost 3 bases. The CDR3 coding sequence is TGTGCCAGCAGTGGGCTAGCGGAAGAGACCCAGTACTTC. Translating it yields CASSGLAEETQYF.

V is TRBV7-2 and J is TRBJ1-1, with TRBD1 matching over 9 bases. The CDR3 consists of 14 residues. The V segment lost 6 bases and the J segment 5 bases; nucleotides outside the gene matches: 7. The germline gives CDR1 SGHTA, CDR2 FQGNSA. This CDR3 reads CASRWTGVGTEAFF. For the CDR3, the DNA is TGTGCCAGCAGGTGGACAGGGGTAGGGACTGAAGCTTTCTTT. The full variable domain, its missing parts supplied by reference TRBV7-2 and TRBJ1-1, is GAGVSQSPSNKVTEKGKDVELRCDPISGHTALYWYRQSLGQGLEFLIYFQGNSAPDKSGLPSDRFSAERTGGSVSTLTIQRTQQEDSAVYLCASRWTGVGTEAFFGQGTRLTVV.

This CDR3 reads CASSRPRDIQETQYF. CDR3 sequence (DNA): TGCGCCAGCTCGCGACCCCGGGACATTCAAGAGACCCAGTACTTC. The chain links TRBV23-1 to TRBJ2-5; D perhaps matches TRBD1 (6 bases). TRBV23-1 is designated an ORF whose function remains uncertain. The length of the CDR3 is 15 residues. V was trimmed by 8 bases and J by 2 bases, leaving 18 bases between them.

This clonotype was detected a few times. The J gene is TRBJ2-3, the V gene TRBV20-1, with 8 bases aligning to TRBD2. The CDR3 covers 13 residues. The germline V gene has CDR1 DFQATT and CDR2 SNEGSKA (reference sequence). Germline trimming cut 6 bases from V and 1 base from J; bases unmatched to any gene: 3. The CDR3 nucleotides read TGCAGTGCGTGGCGGGGGGGCACAGATACGCAGTATTTT. Translating gives CSAWRGGTDTQYF.